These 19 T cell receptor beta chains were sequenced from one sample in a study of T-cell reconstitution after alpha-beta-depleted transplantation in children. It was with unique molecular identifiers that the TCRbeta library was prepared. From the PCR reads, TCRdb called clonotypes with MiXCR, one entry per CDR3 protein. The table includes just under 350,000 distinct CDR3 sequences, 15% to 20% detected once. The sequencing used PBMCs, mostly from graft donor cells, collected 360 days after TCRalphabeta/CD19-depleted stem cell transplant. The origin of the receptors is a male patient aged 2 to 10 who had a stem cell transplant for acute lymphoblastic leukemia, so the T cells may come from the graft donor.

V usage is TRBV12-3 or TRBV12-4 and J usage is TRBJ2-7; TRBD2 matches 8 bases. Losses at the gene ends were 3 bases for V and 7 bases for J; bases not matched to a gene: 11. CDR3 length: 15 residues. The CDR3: CASSLQMAGGGEQYF. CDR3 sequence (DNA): TGTGCCAGCAGTTTGCAAATGGCGGGAGGCGGAGAGCAGTACTTC.

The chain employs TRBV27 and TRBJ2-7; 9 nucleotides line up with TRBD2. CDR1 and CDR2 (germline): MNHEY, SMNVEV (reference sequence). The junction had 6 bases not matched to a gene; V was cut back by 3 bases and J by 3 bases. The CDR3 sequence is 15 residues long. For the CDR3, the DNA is TGTGCCAGCAGTTTTGGAGCTAGCGGGAACTACGAGCAGTACTTC. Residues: CASSFGASGNYEQYF.

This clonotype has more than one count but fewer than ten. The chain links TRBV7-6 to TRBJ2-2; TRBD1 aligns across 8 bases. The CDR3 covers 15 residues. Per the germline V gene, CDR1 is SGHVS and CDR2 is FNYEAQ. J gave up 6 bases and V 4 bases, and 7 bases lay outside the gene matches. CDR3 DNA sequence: TGTGCCAGCAGCTACTCAGGGGGCGAGGCCGGGGAGCTGTTTTTT. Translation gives CASSYSGGEAGELFF. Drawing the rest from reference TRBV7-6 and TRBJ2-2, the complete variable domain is GAGVSQSPRYKVTKRGQDVALRCDPISGHVSLYWYRQALGQGPEFLTYFNYEAQQDKSGLPNDRFSAERPEGSISTLTIQRTEQRDSAMYRCASSYSGGEAGELFFGEGSRLTVL.

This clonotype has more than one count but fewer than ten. This chain's CDR3 is CASSLEEGMRYEQYF. The CDR3, as DNA: TGCGCCAGCAGCTTGGAGGAGGGTATGAGATACGAGCAGTACTTC. The chain recombines TRBV5-1 with TRBJ2-7; D perhaps matches TRBD2 (6 bases). From germline, CDR1 is SGHRS and CDR2 YFSETQ. V was cut by 0 bases and J by 4 bases, with 14 bases left in between. This CDR3 has 15 amino acids.

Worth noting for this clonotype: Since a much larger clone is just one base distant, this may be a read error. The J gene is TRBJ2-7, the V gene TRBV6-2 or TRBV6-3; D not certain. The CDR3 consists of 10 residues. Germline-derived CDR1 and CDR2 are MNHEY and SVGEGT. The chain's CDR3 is CACSRYEQYF. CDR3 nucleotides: TGTGCCTGCAGTCGCTACGAGCAGTACTTC.

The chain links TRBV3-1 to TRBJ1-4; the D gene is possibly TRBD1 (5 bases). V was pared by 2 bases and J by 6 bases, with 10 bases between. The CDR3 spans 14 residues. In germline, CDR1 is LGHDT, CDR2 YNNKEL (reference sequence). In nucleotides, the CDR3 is TGTGCCAGCAGCCAACTAGGACAAGATGAAAAACTGTTTTTT. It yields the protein CASSQLGQDEKLFF.

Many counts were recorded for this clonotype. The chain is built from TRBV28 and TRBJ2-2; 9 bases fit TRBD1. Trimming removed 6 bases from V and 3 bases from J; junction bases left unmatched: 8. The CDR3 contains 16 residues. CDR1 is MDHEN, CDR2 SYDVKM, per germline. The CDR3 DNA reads TGTGCCAGCAGAAGACCGGGACAGGGCTACACCGGGGAGCTGTTTTTT. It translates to CASRRPGQGYTGELFF.

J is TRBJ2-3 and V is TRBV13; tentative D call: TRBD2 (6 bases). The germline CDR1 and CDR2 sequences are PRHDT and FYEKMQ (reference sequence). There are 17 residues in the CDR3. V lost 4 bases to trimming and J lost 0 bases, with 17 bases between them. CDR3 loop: CASSSGGSGTSTDTQYF. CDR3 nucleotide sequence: TGTGCCAGCAGCTCTGGTGGTTCCGGGACTAGCACAGATACGCAGTATTTT.

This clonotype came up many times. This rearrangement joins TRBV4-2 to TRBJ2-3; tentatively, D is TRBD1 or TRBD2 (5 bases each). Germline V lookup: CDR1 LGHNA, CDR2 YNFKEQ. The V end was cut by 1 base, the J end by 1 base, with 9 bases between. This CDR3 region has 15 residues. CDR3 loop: CASSQVGDRTDTQYF. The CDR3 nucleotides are TGTGCCAGCAGCCAAGTTGGGGACCGCACAGATACGCAGTATTTT.

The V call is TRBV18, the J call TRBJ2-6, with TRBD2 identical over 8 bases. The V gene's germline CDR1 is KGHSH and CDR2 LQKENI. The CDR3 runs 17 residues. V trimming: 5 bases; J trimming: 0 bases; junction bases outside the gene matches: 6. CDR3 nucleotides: TGTGCCAGCTCATCAGAGCGGGAGAACTCTGGGGCCAACGTCCTGACTTTC. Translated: CASSSERENSGANVLTF.

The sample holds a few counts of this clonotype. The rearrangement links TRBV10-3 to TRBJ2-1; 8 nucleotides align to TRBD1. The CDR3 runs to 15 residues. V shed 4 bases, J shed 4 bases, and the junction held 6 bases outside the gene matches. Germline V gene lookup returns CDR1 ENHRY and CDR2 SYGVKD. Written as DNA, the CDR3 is TGTGCCATCAGTGGAGGACAGGGTACATACAATGAGCAGTTCTTC. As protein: CAISGGQGTYNEQFF.

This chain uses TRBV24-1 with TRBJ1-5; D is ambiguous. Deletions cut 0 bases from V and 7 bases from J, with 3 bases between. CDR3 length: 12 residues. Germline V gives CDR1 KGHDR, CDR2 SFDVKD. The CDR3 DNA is TGTGCCACCAGTGATTTGGGGCAGCCCCAGCATTTT. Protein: CATSDLGQPQHF.

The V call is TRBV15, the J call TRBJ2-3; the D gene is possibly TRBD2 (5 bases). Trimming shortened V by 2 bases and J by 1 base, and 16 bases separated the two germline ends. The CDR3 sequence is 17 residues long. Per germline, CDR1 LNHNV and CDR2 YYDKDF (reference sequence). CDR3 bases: TGTGCCACCAGCAGACCCCGGGCCCGAGGGCGCACAGATACGCAGTATTTT. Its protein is CATSRPRARGRTDTQYF.

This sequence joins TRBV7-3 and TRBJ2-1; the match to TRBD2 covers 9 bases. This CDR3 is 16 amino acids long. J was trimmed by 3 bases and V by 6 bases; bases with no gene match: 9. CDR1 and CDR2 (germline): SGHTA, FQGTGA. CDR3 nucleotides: TGTGCCAGCAGTCTCCTAGCGGGAAGGGGCTACAATGAGCAGTTCTTC. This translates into CASSLLAGRGYNEQFF.

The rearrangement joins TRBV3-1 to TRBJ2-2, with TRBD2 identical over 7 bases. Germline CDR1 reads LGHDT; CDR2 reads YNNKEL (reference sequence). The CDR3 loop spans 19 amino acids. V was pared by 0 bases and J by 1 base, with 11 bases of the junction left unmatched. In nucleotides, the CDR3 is TGTGCCAGCAGCCAAGACGGTAGCGGCGGGAGAGGGAACACCGGGGAGCTGTTTTTT. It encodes CASSQDGSGGRGNTGELFF.

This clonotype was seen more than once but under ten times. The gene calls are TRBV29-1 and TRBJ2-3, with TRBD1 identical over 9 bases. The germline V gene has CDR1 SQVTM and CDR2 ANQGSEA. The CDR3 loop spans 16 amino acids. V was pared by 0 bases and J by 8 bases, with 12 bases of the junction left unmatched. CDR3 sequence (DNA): TGCAGCGTTGAAGATCCCGGGACAGGGATCCGTGGTACGCAGTATTTT. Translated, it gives CSVEDPGTGIRGTQYF.

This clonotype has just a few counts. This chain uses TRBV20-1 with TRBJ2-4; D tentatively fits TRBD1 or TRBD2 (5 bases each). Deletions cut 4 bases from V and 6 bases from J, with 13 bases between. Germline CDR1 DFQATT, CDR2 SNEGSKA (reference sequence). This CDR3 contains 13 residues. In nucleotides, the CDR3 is TGCAGTGCTACCAGGGAGATTGGAAACATTCAGTACTTC. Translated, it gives CSATREIGNIQYF.

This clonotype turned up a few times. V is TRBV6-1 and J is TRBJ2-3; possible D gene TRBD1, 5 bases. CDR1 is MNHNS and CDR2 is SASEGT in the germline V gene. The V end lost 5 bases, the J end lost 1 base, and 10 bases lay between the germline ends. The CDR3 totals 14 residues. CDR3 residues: CASSRQLGTDTQYF. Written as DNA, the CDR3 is TGTGCCAGCAGTCGACAGCTGGGCACAGATACGCAGTATTTT.

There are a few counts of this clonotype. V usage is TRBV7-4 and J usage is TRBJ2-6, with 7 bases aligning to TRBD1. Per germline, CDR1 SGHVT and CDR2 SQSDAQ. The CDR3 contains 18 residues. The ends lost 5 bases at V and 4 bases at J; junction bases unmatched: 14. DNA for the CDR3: TGTGCCAGCAGCCCATATACCCTGACAGGGTCCGGGGCCAACGTCCTGACTTTC. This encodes CASSPYTLTGSGANVLTF.